This TCR beta chain was identified in a study of shared clonotypes between healthy human individuals. Study-wide results and limits: About 5% of naive CD4 clonotypes were shared across several donors.

Assay: immunoSEQ multiplex PCR; the TCRdb copy retains only in-frame clones and omits some. The sample lists about 2.1 million clones, 90% to 95% occurring once. Naive CD8 isolation took CD45RO-negative cells positively selected for CCR7 and excluded terminally differentiated effector memory CD45RA+ cells. All of the donors resided in Nashville, Tennessee, and each was a Caucasian adult. To note about this clone: What it binds is unknown.

The CDR3 is made up of 15 amino acids. Germline V gives CDR1 LNHDA, CDR2 SQIVND (reference sequence). V gave up 7 bases and J gave up 4 bases, with 19 bases separating them. The chain carries TRBV19 and TRBJ1-1, with D maybe TRBD1 (5 bases). The clonotype was recovered from a young man in good health. Some clones in this sample may be carry-over from other donors' samples. The source material was naive CD8+ T cells from PBMCs. The CDR3 reads CASNLGTGGATEAFF. The CDR3 coding sequence is TGTGCCAGTAACCTCGGAACCGGGGGAGCCACTGAAGCTTTCTTT.